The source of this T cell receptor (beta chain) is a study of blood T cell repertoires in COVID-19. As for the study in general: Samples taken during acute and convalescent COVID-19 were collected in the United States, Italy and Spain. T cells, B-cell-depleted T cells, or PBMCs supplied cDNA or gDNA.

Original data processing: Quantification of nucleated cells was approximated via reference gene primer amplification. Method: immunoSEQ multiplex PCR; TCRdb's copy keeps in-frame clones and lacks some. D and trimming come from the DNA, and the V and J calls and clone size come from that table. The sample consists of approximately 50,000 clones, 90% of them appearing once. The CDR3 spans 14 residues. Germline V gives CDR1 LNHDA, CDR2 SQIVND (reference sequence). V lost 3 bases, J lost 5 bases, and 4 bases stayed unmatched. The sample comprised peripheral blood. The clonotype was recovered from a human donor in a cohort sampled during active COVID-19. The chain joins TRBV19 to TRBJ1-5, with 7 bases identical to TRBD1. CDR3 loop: CASSIGQDYQPQHF. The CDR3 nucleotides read TGTGCCAGTAGTATTGGACAGGATTATCAGCCCCAGCATTTT. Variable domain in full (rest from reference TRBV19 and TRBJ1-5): DGGITQSPKYLFRKEGQNVTLSCEQNLNHDAMYWYRQDPGQGLRLIYYSQIVNDFQKGDIAEGYSVSREKKESFPLTVTSAQKNPTAFYLCASSIGQDYQPQHFGDGTRLSIL.